This record concerns one T cell receptor beta chain sequence. No antigen is known for it. This specimen comes from a study of PD-1 blockade in classical Hodgkin lymphoma. Study-level findings and limits: Complete responders entered with baseline diversity on par with newly diagnosed patients, the results showed.

Described time point: cycle 4 day 1 (C4D1), after 6 weeks of nivolumab. Every patient was affected by relapse after autologous stem cell transplantation, while exposure to brentuximab vedotin was not uniform. Only in-frame clones appear in the TCRdb table, and some are missing; sequencing was by immunoSEQ multiplex PCR. Among more than 95,000 clones listed, approximately 89% were seen once. This receptor was obtained from a human donor with classical Hodgkin lymphoma. The source was peripheral blood mononuclear cells (PBMCs), collected before the fourth cycle of nivolumab.

CDR3 in amino acids: CASSQGSPNTGELFF. The CDR3 nucleotides read TGTGCCAGCAGCCAAGGCTCACCGAACACCGGGGAGCTGTTTTTT. The V call is TRBV16, the J call TRBJ2-2; D remains unclear. The V end was cut by 2 bases, the J end by 0 bases, with 7 bases between. The germline gives CDR1 KGHSY, CDR2 FQNENV. The CDR3 covers 15 residues.